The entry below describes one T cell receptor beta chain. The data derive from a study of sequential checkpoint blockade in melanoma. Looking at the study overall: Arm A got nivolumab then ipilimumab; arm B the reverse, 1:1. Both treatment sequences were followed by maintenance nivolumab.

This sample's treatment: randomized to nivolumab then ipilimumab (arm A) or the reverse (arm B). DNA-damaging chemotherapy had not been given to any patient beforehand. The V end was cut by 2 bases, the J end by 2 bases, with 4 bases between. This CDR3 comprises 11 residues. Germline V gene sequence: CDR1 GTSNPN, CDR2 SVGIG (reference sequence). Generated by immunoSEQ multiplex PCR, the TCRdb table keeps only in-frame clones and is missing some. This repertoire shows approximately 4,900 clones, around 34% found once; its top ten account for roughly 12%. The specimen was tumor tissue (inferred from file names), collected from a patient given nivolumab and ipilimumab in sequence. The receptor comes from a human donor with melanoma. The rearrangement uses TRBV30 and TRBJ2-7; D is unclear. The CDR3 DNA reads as TGTGCCTGGAGTACCACCTACGAGCAGTACTTC. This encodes CAWSTTYEQYF.